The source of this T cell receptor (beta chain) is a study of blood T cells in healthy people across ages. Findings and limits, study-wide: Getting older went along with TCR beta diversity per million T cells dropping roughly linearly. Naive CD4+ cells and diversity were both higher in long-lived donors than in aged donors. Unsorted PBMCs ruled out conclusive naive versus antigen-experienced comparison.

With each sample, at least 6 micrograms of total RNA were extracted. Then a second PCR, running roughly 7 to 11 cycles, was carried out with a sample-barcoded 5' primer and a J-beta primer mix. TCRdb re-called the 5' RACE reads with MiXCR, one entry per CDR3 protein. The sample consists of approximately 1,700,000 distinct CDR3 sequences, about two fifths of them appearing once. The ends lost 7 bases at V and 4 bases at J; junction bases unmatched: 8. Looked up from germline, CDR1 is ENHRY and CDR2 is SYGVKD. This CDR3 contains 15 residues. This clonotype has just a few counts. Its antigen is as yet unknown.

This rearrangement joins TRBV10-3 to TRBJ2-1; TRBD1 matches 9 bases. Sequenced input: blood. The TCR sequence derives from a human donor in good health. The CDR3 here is CAITGDGTGYNEQFF. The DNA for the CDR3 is TGTGCCATCACAGGGGACGGGACAGGGTACAATGAGCAGTTCTTC.